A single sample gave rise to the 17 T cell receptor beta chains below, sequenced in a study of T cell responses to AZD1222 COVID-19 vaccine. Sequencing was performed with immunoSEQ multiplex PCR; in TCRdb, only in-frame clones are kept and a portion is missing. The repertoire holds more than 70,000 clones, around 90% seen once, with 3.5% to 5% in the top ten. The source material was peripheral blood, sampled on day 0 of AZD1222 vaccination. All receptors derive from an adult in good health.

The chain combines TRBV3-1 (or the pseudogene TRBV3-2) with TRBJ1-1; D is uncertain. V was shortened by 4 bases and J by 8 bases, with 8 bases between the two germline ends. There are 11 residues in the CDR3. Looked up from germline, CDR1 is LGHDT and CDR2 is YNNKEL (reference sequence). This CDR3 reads CASSLMGEAFF. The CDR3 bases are TGTGCCAGCAGCCTCATGGGGGAAGCTTTCTTT.

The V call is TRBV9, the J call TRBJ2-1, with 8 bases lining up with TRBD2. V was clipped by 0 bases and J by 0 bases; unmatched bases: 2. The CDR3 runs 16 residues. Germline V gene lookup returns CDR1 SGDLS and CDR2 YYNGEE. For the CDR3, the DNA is TGTGCCAGCAGCGTAGACGGGAGGGCCTCCTACAATGAGCAGTTCTTC. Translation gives CASSVDGRASYNEQFF.

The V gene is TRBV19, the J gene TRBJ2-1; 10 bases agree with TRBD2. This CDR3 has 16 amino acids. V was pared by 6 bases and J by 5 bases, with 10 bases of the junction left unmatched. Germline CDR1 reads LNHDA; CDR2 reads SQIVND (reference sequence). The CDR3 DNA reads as TGTGCCAGTAGGGACGTTAGCGGGAGGACCAACAATGAGCAGTTCTTC. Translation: CASRDVSGRTNNEQFF.

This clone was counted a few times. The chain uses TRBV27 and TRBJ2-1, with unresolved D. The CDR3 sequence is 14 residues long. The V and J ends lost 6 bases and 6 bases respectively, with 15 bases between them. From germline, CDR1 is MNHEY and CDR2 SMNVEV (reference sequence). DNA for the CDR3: TGTGCCAGCAGCCCCGACCAGTTTCGCAATGAGCAGTTCTTC. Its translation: CASSPDQFRNEQFF.

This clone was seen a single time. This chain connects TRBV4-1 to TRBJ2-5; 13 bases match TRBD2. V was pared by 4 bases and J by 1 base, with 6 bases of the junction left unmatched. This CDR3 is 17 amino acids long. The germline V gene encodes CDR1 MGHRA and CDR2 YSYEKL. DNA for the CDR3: TGCGCCAGCAGCCCTCGGAGGACTAGCGGGGGCCAAGAGACCCAGTACTTC. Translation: CASSPRRTSGGQETQYF.

The CDR3 sequence is CASSILPKGTGEGYTF. The CDR3 DNA is TGTGCCAGCAGCATTTTACCCAAGGGGACAGGCGAAGGCTACACCTTC. This chain links TRBV9 with TRBJ1-2; 8 nucleotides align to TRBD1. The CDR3 has 16 amino acids. Germline-derived CDR1 and CDR2 are SGDLS and YYNGEE. V shed 4 bases, J shed 8 bases, and the junction held 16 bases outside the gene matches.

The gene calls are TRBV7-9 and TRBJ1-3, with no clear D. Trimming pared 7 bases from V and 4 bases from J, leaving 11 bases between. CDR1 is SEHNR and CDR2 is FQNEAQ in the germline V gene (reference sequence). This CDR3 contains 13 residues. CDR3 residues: CASNRGWGNTIYF. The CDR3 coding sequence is TGTGCCAGCAACCGCGGATGGGGAAACACCATATATTTT. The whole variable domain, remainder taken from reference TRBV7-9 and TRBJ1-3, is DTGVSQNPRHKITKRGQNVTFRCDPISEHNRLYWYRQTLGQGPEFLTYFQNEAQLEKSRLLSDRFSAERPKGSFSTLEIQRTEQGDSAMYLCASNRGWGNTIYFGEGSWLTVV.

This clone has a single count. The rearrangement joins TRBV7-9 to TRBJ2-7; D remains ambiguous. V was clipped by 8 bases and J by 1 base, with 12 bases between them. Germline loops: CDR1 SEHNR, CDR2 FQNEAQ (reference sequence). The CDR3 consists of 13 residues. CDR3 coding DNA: TGTGCCAGCCACTCATCAGGTTCCTACGAGCAGTACTTC. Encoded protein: CASHSSGSYEQYF.

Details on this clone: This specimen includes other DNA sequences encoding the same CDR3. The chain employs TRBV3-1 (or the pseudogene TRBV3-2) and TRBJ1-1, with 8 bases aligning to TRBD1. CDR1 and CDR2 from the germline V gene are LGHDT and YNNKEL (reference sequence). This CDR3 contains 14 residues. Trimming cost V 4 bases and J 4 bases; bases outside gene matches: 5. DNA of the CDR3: TGTGCCAGCAGCCCCGGGACAGGCTCCACTGAAGCTTTCTTT. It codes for CASSPGTGSTEAFF.

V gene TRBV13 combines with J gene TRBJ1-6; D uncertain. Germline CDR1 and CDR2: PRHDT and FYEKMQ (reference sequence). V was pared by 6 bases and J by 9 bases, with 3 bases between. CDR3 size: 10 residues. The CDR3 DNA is TGTGCCAGCAGGCCTTCACCCCTCCACTTT. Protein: CASRPSPLHF.

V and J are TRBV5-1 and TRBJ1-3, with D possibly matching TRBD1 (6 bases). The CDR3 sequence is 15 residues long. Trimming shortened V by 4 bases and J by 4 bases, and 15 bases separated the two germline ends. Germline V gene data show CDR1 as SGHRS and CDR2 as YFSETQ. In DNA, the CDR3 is TGCGCCAGCAGCGTCAAAGAGGGGGGAGGAAACACCATATATTTT. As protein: CASSVKEGGGNTIYF.

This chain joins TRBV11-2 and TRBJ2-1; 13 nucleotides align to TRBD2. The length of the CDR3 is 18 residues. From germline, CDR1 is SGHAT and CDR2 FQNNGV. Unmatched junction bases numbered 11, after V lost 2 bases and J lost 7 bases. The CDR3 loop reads CASSLRPSTSGGVNEQFF. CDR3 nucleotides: TGTGCCAGCAGCTTACGGCCTTCAACTAGCGGGGGGGTGAATGAGCAGTTCTTC. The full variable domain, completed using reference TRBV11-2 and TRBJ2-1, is EAGVAQSPRYKIIEKRQSVAFWCNPISGHATLYWYQQILGQGPKLLIQFQNNGVVDDSQLPKDRFSAERLKGVDSTLKIQPAKLEDSAVYLCASSLRPSTSGGVNEQFFGPGTRLTVL.

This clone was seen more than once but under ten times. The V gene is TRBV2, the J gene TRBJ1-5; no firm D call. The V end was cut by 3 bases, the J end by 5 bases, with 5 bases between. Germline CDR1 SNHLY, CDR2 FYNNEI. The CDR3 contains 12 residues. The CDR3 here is CASSDGDQPQHF. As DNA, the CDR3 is TGTGCCAGCAGTGACGGAGATCAGCCCCAGCATTTT.

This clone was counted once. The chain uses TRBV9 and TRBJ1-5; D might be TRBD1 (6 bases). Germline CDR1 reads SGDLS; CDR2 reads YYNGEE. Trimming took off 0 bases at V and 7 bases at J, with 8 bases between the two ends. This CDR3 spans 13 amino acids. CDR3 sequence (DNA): TGTGCCAGCAGCGTAGCAGGGGACCAGCCCCAGCATTTT. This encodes CASSVAGDQPQHF.

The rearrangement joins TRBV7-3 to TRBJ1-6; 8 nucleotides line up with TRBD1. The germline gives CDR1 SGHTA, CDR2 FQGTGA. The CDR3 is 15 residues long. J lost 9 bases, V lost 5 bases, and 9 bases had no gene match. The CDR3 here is CASSAWTGMGSPLHF. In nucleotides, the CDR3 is TGTGCCAGCAGCGCCTGGACAGGGATGGGTTCACCCCTCCACTTT.

CDR3 in amino acids: CASSLDSSGANVLTF. CDR3 sequence (DNA): TGTGCCAGCAGCTTAGACAGTTCTGGGGCCAACGTCCTGACTTTC. This chain links TRBV7-3 with TRBJ2-6, with D possibly being TRBD1 (5 bases). V was clipped by 2 bases and J by 1 base, with 6 bases between them. The germline V gene has CDR1 SGHTA and CDR2 FQGTGA. CDR3 size: 15 residues.

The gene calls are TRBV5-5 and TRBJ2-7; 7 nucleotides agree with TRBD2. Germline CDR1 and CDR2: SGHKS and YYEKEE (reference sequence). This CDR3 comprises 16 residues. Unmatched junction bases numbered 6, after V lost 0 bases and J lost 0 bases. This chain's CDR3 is CASSLALAQSSYEQYF. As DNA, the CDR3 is TGTGCCAGCAGCTTGGCACTAGCGCAGAGCTCCTACGAGCAGTACTTC.